The 4 T cell receptor beta chains below come from one sample, sequenced in a study of Ad26.COV2.S vaccination and SARS-CoV-2 variants. Generated by immunoSEQ multiplex PCR, the TCRdb table keeps only in-frame clones and is missing some. The sample includes under 550,000 clones, around nine tenths of them seen just once. The treatment is: some 20 received Ad26.COV2.S at low or high dose, single or two shots; 5 received placebo; per-sample allocation not given. The study sampled participants on day 63 after the first vaccine or placebo injection. The source was peripheral blood, collected in a trial of Ad26.COV2.S vaccine versus placebo. The receptor set was obtained from a person aged 18-60 years who received the Ad26.COV2.S COVID-19 vaccine or a placebo.

V gene TRBV5-4 combines with J gene TRBJ1-2, with TRBD1 as a possible D gene (6 bases). The V end was cut by 0 bases, the J end by 11 bases, with 14 bases between. This CDR3 region has 13 residues. CDR1 and CDR2 (germline): SGHNT, YYREEE (reference sequence). As DNA, the CDR3 is TGTGCCAGCAGCTTGGAAACAGGGAACACGTACACCTTC. Protein: CASSLETGNTYTF. The full variable domain, its missing parts supplied by reference TRBV5-4 and TRBJ1-2, is ETGVTQSPTHLIKTRGQQVTLRCSSQSGHNTVSWYQQALGQGPQFIFQYYREEENGRGNFPPRFSGLQFPNYSSELNVNALELDDSALYLCASSLETGNTYTFGSGTRLTVV.

V gene TRBV6-2 or TRBV6-3 combines with J gene TRBJ2-1; no firm D call. The germline gives CDR1 MNHEY, CDR2 SVGEGT. The V gene lost 2 bases and the J gene lost 2 bases, with 7 bases spanning the gap. CDR3 size: 14 residues. CDR3 amino acids: CASSYRLAYNEQFF. Written as DNA, the CDR3 is TGTGCCAGCAGTTACCGGCTAGCCTACAATGAGCAGTTCTTC.

The rearrangement links TRBV13 to TRBJ2-5; 11 bases align to TRBD2. The CDR3 is 17 residues long. V trimming: 1 base; J trimming: 1 base; junction bases outside the gene matches: 5. Germline V gene sequence: CDR1 PRHDT, CDR2 FYEKMQ (reference sequence). The CDR3 is CASSLVGTSGPQETQYF. The DNA of the CDR3 is TGTGCCAGCAGCTTAGTAGGGACTAGCGGTCCCCAAGAGACCCAGTACTTC.

This clone is a singleton in its sample. The V and J genes are TRBV30 and TRBJ2-1, with a possible D match to TRBD2 (6 bases). V shed 2 bases and J shed 0 bases, with 17 bases lying between them. This CDR3 spans 17 amino acids. Germline V gives CDR1 GTSNPN, CDR2 SVGIG (reference sequence). The CDR3 DNA reads as TGTGCCTGGAGTCGTTCGGGAGTTGTATTCTCCTACAATGAGCAGTTCTTC. Protein sequence: CAWSRSGVVFSYNEQFF.